Included here is one T cell receptor beta chain sequence, with context. Antigen: not known. These data originate in a study of cytomegalovirus exposure and HLA in healthy donors. Study-level results: Fewer N-insertions than the roughly 630-donor mean were reportedly shown by an Asian-associated ancestry cluster in a later analysis.

Both 60 Vbeta primers and 13 Jbeta primers went into the PCR. Only in-frame clones appear in the TCRdb table, and some are missing; sequencing was by immunoSEQ multiplex PCR. The top ten hold 1.5% of the sample, which has roughly 150,000 clones, roughly 82% seen once. The V gene lost 7 bases and the J gene lost 5 bases, with 15 bases spanning the gap. There are 14 residues in the CDR3. Germline V CDR1 and CDR2: MDHEN, SYDVKM. J is TRBJ1-5 and V is TRBV28; D is unclear. This clonotype was sampled from a girl between 5 and 17 years old in good health and CMV-seropositive. Sequenced sample: PBMCs. This chain's CDR3 is CASNSWAEDQPQHF. The CDR3 coding sequence is TGTGCCAGCAATTCCTGGGCGGAGGATCAGCCCCAGCATTTT.